These 12 T cell receptor beta chains share one sample of origin, sequenced in a study of blood T cell repertoires in COVID-19. Here immunoSEQ multiplex PCR was the method, and the copy in TCRdb shows in-frame clones only, minus some. The sample carries about 270,000 clones, around 80% recorded once. Material: peripheral blood. Every receptor here comes from a man of 80 years or more with acute or convalescent COVID-19.

The chain is built from TRBV11-2 and TRBJ2-7; TRBD2 matches at 13 bases. CDR1 is SGHAT and CDR2 is FQNNGV in the germline V gene. The CDR3 runs 15 residues. V shed 5 bases, J shed 4 bases, and the junction held 5 bases outside the gene matches. The DNA of the CDR3 is TGTGCCAGCAGCCCACCGGGACTAGCGGGATACGAGCAGTACTTC. Amino acids: CASSPPGLAGYEQYF.

V usage is TRBV7-2 and J usage is TRBJ2-1; 7 positions agree with TRBD2. The CDR3 runs to 15 residues. J lost 3 bases, V lost 1 base, and 3 bases had no gene match. Per the germline V gene, CDR1 is SGHTA and CDR2 is FQGNSA. CDR3 amino acids: CASSLGGGLYNEQFF. As DNA, the CDR3 is TGTGCCAGCAGCTTAGGCGGGGGACTCTACAATGAGCAGTTCTTC.

The gene calls are TRBV5-1 and TRBJ2-5; 8 nucleotides agree with TRBD2. The CDR3 totals 17 residues. Germline assignment: CDR1 SGHRS and CDR2 YFSETQ. The junction had 12 bases not matched to a gene; V was cut back by 0 bases and J by 5 bases. CDR3 amino acids: CASSLASSGGAQETQYF. The CDR3 bases are TGCGCCAGCAGCTTGGCCTCTTCCGGGGGGGCCCAGGAGACCCAGTACTTC. The variable domain in full, completed from reference TRBV5-1 and TRBJ2-5, reads KAGVTQTPRYLIKTRGQQVTLSCSPISGHRSVSWYQQTPGQGLQFLFEYFSETQRNKGNFPGRFSGRQFSNSRSEMNVSTLELGDSALYLCASSLASSGGAQETQYFGPGTRLLVL.

This chain uses TRBV30 with TRBJ2-4; a possible D gene is TRBD2 (5 bases). Germline CDR1 reads GTSNPN; CDR2 reads SVGIG (reference sequence). The CDR3 loop spans 14 amino acids. V lost 2 bases and J lost 0, with 8 bases in between. The CDR3: CAWSSEVAKNIQYF. The CDR3 DNA reads as TGTGCCTGGAGTTCGGAGGTAGCCAAAAACATTCAGTACTTC.

V and J are TRBV5-4 and TRBJ2-1; 8 nucleotides line up with TRBD1. V lost 4 bases to trimming and J lost 5 bases; unmatched junction nucleotides: 8. CDR3 length: 15 amino acids. CDR1 is SGHNT and CDR2 is YYREEE in the germline V gene (reference sequence). The CDR3 coding sequence is TGTGCCAGCAGCCCTGGACAGGGTAGGGACAATGAGCAGTTCTTC. As protein: CASSPGQGRDNEQFF.

This chain uses TRBV11-2 with TRBJ2-3; D possibly corresponds to TRBD2 (6 bases). The CDR3 has 15 amino acids. V was pared by 0 bases and J by 1 base, with 8 bases between. CDR1 is SGHAT and CDR2 is FQNNGV in the germline V gene. CDR3 in DNA: TGTGCCAGCAGCTTAGATTCGGGGGGCACAGATACGCAGTATTTT. It specifies CASSLDSGGTDTQYF.

For the CDR3, the DNA is TGCGCCAGCAGCTTGGACAGGGAAGGGGAGCAGTTCTTC. It specifies CASSLDREGEQFF. The chain has TRBV5-1 and TRBJ2-1, with TRBD1 as a possible D gene (6 bases). Trimming cost V 0 bases and J 10 bases, with 11 bases left between them. This CDR3 has 13 amino acids. Germline CDR1 reads SGHRS; CDR2 reads YFSETQ.

CDR3 coding DNA: TGTGCCAGCACCAGGGACAGGCGCAACGAGCAGTACTTC. Translating gives CASTRDRRNEQYF. This sequence joins TRBV5-4 and TRBJ2-7, with 8 bases fitting TRBD1. Losses at the gene ends were 6 bases for V and 5 bases for J; bases not matched to a gene: 7. CDR1 and CDR2 from the germline V gene are SGHNT and YYREEE (reference sequence). The CDR3 extends over 13 amino acids. The variable domain in full, with the rest retrieved from reference TRBV5-4 and TRBJ2-7, is ETGVTQSPTHLIKTRGQQVTLRCSSQSGHNTVSWYQQALGQGPQFIFQYYREEENGRGNFPPRFSGLQFPNYSSELNVNALELDDSALYLCASTRDRRNEQYFGPGTRLTVT.

The chain uses TRBV21-1 and TRBJ2-7; the D call of TRBD2 is as the table states it, not checked on the DNA. TRBV21-1 is a pseudogene locus. This CDR3 has 15 residues. The CDR3 here is CASSTTRKASYEQYF. The CDR3 DNA reads as TGTGCCAGCAGCACGACTAGGAAAGCGTCCTACGAGCAGTACTTC.

The chain carries TRBV5-1 and TRBJ2-1; possible D gene TRBD2, 6 bases. The germline CDR1 and CDR2 sequences are SGHRS and YFSETQ. Trimming removed 3 bases at V and 8 bases at J, with 12 bases between. CDR3 length: 13 amino acids. Here the CDR3 DNA reads TGCGCCAGCAGCTGGGCGGGGCGGGATGAGCAGTTCTTC. This gives the protein CASSWAGRDEQFF.

The chain recombines TRBV7-2 with TRBJ2-4, with 9 bases that match TRBD1. In germline, CDR1 is SGHTA, CDR2 FQGNSA. The ends lost 4 bases at V and 7 bases at J; junction bases unmatched: 2. The CDR3 totals 13 residues. In nucleotides, the CDR3 is TGTGCCAGCAGCTGGACAGGGGAGAACATTCAGTACTTC. Its translation: CASSWTGENIQYF.

V usage is TRBV28 and J usage is TRBJ1-2; TRBD1 is a possible D gene (5 bases). V lost 3 bases to trimming and J lost 4 bases, with 9 bases between them. CDR1 and CDR2 (germline): MDHEN, SYDVKM. There are 13 residues in the CDR3. CDR3 DNA: TGTGCCAGCAGTTTGGCGGGGGGCTATGGCTACACCTTC. Its translation is CASSLAGGYGYTF.